This T cell receptor (beta chain) comes out of a study of CD8+ T cells in alopecia areata. Background on the study: A 6-month period off drug followed tofacitinib, which lasted 6 to 18 months.

There are 15 residues in the CDR3. Germline CDR1 MGHRA, CDR2 YSYEKL. Between the trimmed V and J ends, which lost 1 base and 0 bases, there was a span of 10 bases. Punch biopsies of lesional scalp, plus peripheral blood, were taken from alopecia areata patients. Details on this clone: Its antigen remains unknown.

Study observations and caveats: Patients shared TCRs less clearly than mice did, possibly owing to HLA.

RNA extraction and reverse transcription yielded cDNA as sequencing template. Sequencing used immunoSEQ multiplex PCR; TCRdb keeps in-frame clones, though not all of them. In the table there are some 150,000 clones, under 60% of which are singletons. The sequencing here drew on CD8+ T cells sorted from blood, taken at week 0. This sequence originates from a human donor with alopecia areata. The chain links TRBV4-1 to TRBJ2-7; D call uncertain. The CDR3 spells CASSQVPAPSYEQYF. The DNA for the CDR3 is TGCGCCAGCAGCCAAGTGCCGGCACCCTCCTACGAGCAGTACTTC.